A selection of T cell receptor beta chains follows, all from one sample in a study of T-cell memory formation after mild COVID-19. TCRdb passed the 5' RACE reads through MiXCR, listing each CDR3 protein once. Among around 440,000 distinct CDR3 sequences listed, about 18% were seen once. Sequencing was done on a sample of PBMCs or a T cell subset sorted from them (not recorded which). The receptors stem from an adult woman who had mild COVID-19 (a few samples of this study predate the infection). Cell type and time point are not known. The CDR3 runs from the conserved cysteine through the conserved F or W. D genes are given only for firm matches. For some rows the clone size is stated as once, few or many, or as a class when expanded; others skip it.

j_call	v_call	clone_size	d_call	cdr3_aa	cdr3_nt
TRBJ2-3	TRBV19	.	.	CASSSGRHSTDTQYF	TGTGCCAGTAGTAGCGGACGGCATAGCACAGATACGCAGTATTTT
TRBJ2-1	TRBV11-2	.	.	CASSLGLAISYNEQFF	TGTGCCAGCAGCTTAGGACTCGCCATCTCCTACAATGAGCAGTTCTTC
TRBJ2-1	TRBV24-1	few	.	CATSDRDISEQFF	TGTGCCACCAGTGACCGGGACATATCTGAGCAGTTCTTC
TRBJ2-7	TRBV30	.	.	CAWTGSPYEQYF	TGTGCCTGGACCGGAAGTCCATACGAGCAGTACTTC
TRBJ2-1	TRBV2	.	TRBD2	CASSDSASGVYNEQFF	TGTGCCAGCAGTGATAGTGCTAGCGGGGTCTACAATGAGCAGTTCTTC
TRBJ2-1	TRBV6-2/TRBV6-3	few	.	CASSYTLTGDNYNEQFF	TGTGCCAGCAGTTATACCCTGACAGGAGACAACTACAATGAGCAGTTCTTC
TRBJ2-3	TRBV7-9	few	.	CASRGLRTDTQYF	TGTGCCAGCCGGGGACTTCGCACAGATACGCAGTATTTT
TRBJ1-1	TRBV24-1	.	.	CATSDFLGEAFF	TGTGCCACCAGTGATTTCCTTGGGGAAGCTTTCTTT
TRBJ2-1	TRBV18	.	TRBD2	CASSPQGLAGAAEQFF	TGTGCCAGCTCACCACAAGGACTAGCGGGAGCGGCTGAGCAGTTCTTC
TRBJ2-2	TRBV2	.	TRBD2	CASMEAGGGELFF	TGTGCCAGCATGGAGGCCGGGGGGGGGGAGCTGTTTTTT
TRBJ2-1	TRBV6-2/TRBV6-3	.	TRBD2	CASRASGIYNEQFF	TGTGCCAGCAGGGCTAGCGGTATATACAATGAGCAGTTCTTC
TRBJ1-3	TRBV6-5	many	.	CASSYGGISGNTIYF	TGTGCCAGCAGTTACGGGGGTATCTCTGGAAACACCATATATTTT
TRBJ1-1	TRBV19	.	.	CASRMSYYGPTEAFF	TGTGCCAGTAGGATGAGTTATTACGGGCCCACTGAAGCTTTCTTT
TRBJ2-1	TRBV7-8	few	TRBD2	CASSLGAPWGGSSYNEQFF	TGTGCCAGCAGCTTAGGGGCCCCTTGGGGGGGGAGCTCCTACAATGAGCAGTTCTTC
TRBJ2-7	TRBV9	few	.	CASSVNRDGYEQYF	TGTGCCAGCAGCGTAAATCGGGATGGTTACGAGCAGTACTTC
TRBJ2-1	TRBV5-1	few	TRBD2	CASSPGLAGDSYNEQFF	TGCGCCAGCAGCCCAGGACTAGCAGGGGACTCCTACAATGAGCAGTTCTTC
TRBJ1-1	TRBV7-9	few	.	CASSLLTGPNTEAFF	TGTGCCAGCAGTTTACTAACTGGGCCGAACACTGAAGCTTTCTTT
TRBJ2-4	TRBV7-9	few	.	CASSLGVWGTKNIQYF	TGTGCCAGCAGCTTAGGAGTGTGGGGAACCAAAAACATTCAGTACTTC
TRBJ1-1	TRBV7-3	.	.	CASSLQSRHAGTEAFF	TGTGCCAGCAGCCTACAATCAAGACACGCTGGAACTGAAGCTTTCTTT
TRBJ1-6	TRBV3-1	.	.	CASSQDRATGRNSPLHF	TGTGCCAGCAGCCAAGATAGGGCAACCGGGCGGAATTCACCCCTCCACTTT
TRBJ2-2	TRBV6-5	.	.	CASSWGGQNTGELFF	TGTGCCAGCAGTTGGGGGGGCCAGAACACCGGGGAGCTGTTTTTT
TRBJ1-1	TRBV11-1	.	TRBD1	CASSVHRGDTEAFF	TGTGCCAGCAGCGTACACAGGGGTGACACTGAAGCTTTCTTT
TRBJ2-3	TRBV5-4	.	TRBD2	CASSSPGTSGGYTQYF	TGTGCCAGCAGCTCCCCGGGCACTAGCGGGGGTTATACGCAGTATTTT
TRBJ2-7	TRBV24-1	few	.	CATSDPGTRGAGEQYF	TGTGCCACCAGTGACCCTGGGACTCGGGGAGCGGGCGAGCAGTACTTC
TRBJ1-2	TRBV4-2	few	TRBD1	CASSQDSSTGGSGYTF	TGTGCCAGCAGCCAAGATTCGTCGACAGGGGGAAGTGGCTACACCTTC
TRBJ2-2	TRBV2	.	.	CASWRATGELFF	TGTGCCAGCTGGAGGGCAACCGGGGAGCTGTTTTTT
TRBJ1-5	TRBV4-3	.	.	CASSQEAEINQPQHF	TGCGCCAGCAGCCAAGAAGCAGAGATTAATCAGCCCCAGCATTTT
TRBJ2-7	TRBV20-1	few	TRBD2	CSAREAGGHYEQYF	TGCAGTGCTAGAGAGGCGGGGGGCCATTACGAGCAGTACTTC
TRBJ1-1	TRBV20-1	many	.	CSARSSGETSGETEAFF	TGCAGTGCTAGGTCCAGTGGGGAAACGTCGGGTGAGACTGAAGCTTTCTTT
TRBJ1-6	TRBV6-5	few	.	CASSSGRALRALHF	TGTGCCAGCAGTTCCGGCCGGGCCCTTCGGGCCCTCCACTTT
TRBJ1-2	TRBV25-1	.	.	CASSAKTGPWNGYTF	TGTGCCAGCAGTGCCAAAACCGGGCCTTGGAATGGCTACACCTTC
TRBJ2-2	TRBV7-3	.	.	CASSQGGPGELFF	TGTGCCAGCAGCCAAGGGGGTCCCGGGGAGCTGTTTTTT
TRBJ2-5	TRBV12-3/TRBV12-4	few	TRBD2	CASSRRGGRETQYF	TGTGCCAGCAGTCGGCGGGGAGGGCGGGAGACCCAGTACTTC
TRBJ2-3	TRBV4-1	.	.	CASSQENRVGRTDTQYF	TGCGCCAGCAGCCAAGAAAACAGGGTAGGGCGCACAGATACGCAGTATTTT
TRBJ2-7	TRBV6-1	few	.	CASNAYEQYF	TGTGCCAGCAATGCTTACGAGCAGTACTTC
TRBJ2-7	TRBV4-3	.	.	CASSQTGSGYEQYF	TGCGCCAGCAGCCAAACCGGGAGTGGCTACGAGCAGTACTTC
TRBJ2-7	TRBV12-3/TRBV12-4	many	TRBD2	CASSPYSGSHEQYF	TGTGCCAGCAGTCCCTATAGCGGGAGCCACGAGCAGTACTTC
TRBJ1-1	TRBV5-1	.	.	CASSGAGMDTEAFF	TGCGCCAGCTCGGGAGCAGGGATGGACACTGAAGCTTTCTTT
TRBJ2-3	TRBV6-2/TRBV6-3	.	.	CASSSPPGPDTQYF	TGTGCCAGCAGTTCACCTCCCGGGCCAGATACGCAGTATTTT
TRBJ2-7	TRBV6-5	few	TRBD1	CASSYARQGYEQYF	TGTGCCAGCAGTTACGCGAGACAGGGCTACGAGCAGTACTTC
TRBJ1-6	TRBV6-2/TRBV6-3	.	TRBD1	CASSLQGAYSPLHF	TGTGCCAGCAGTCTCCAGGGGGCTTATTCACCCCTCCACTTT